This T cell receptor (beta chain) stems from a study of regulatory T cells in long-lasting Graves disease. Time point noted: newly diagnosed GD, antithyroid drugs for less than 3 months. PBMCs provided the RNA from which the TCR library was made. Graves' disease diagnosis used American Thyroid Association guidelines. Trimming cost V 3 bases and J 0 bases, with 16 bases left between them. The germline V gene has CDR1 SGDLS and CDR2 YYNGEE. This CDR3 has 17 amino acids. This clonotype was detected many times. Building of the TCR beta libraries involved iRepertoire HTBI primers and Arm-PCR of CDR3 regions. TCRdb ran MiXCR on the multiplex PCR reads and lists one entry per CDR3 protein. The sample shows about 350,000 distinct CDR3 sequences, approximately 15% of them seen only once. These data were likewise used in another study, on T cells in Graves' hyperthyroidism and ophthalmopathy. That source adds: The TCR CDR3 first-round RT-PCR relied on the HTBI primer set.

This receptor was taken from a man aged 35-49 years with Graves disease. The chain couples TRBV9 to TRBJ2-1, with a possible D match to TRBD2 (5 bases). Sequenced material: peripheral blood mononuclear cells (PBMCs), taken at new diagnosis, from a patient treated with antithyroid drugs. CDR3 bases: TGTGCCAGCAGCGAGGCCCCGCAGCGGAACTCCTACAATGAGCAGTTCTTC. Protein product: CASSEAPQRNSYNEQFF. Using reference TRBV9 and TRBJ2-1 for the parts outside the CDR3, the full variable domain is DSGVTQTPKHLITATGQRVTLRCSPRSGDLSVYWYQQSLDQGLQFLIQYYNGEERAKGNILERFSAQQFPDLHSELNLSSLELGDSALYFCASSEAPQRNSYNEQFFGPGTRLTVL.